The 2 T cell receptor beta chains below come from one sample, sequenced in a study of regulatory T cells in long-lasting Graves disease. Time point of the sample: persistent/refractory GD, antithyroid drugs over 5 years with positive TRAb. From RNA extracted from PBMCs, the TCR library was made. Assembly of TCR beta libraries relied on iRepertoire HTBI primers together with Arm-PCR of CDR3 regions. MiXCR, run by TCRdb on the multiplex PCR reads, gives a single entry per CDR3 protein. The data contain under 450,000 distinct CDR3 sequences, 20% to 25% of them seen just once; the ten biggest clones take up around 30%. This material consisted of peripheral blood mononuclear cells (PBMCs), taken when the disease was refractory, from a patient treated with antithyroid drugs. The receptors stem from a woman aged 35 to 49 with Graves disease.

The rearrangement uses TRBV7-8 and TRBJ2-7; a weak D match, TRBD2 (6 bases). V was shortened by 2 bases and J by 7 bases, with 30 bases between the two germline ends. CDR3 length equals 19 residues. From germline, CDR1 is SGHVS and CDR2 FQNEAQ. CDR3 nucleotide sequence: TGTGCCAGCAGCTTAACTAGCCCCCTAGGAGGGGAAGATCCTAGTGAGCAGTACTTC. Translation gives CASSLTSPLGGEDPSEQYF.

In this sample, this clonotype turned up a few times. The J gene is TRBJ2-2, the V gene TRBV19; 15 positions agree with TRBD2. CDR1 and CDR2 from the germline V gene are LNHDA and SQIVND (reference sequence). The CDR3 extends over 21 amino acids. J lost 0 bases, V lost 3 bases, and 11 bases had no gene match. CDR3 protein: CASSMRGTSGRSLSNTGELFF. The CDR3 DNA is TGTGCCAGTAGTATGAGGGGGACTAGCGGGAGGTCCTTATCGAACACCGGGGAGCTGTTTTTT.